This entry is about one TCR beta chain. Its recognized antigen is unknown. The input lacks base qualities; no much larger clone sits a single base away. The data originate from a study of graft-versus-host responses after intestinal transplantation (dated by TCRdb to 2020 to 2022). Concerning the study at large: The transplants that recipients got were multivisceral, liver-intestinal, or isolated intestinal. Donor T cell macrochimerism was defined as a peak of at least 4% donor T cells among recipient peripheral blood mononuclear cells. Every recipient was given anti-thymocyte globulin induction, then maintenance tacrolimus and steroids for approximately 3 years. The cohort enrolled 24 intestinal transplant recipients, one of whom was a retransplant, and a few patients without pretransplant specimens were excluded. Samples from a few later patients were sequenced in-house on an Illumina MiSeq with MiXCR processing rather than by the commercial service. Alloreactive clones were identified by sequencing pre-transplant mixed lymphocyte reaction products and comparing them with unstimulated pre-transplant donor and recipient T cells. After intestinal transplantation, graft-versus-host and host-versus-graft alloreactive T cell clones were followed in the graft, circulation and bone marrow using bulk TCR-beta CDR3 sequencing.

Results the study describes overall, beyond this receptor: GvH clones were found in recipient bone marrow, and some of the GvH clones appeared earlier in ileal mucosa or blood, which is consistent with an intestinal mucosal origin. The conclusions were limited by the relatively low number and heterogeneity of the intestinal transplant patients. Peak levels of circulating GvH clones were associated with declines in HvG clones early after transplant. High GvH to HvG T cell clonal ratios were observed in the allografts of patients with donor T cell macrochimerism.

After transplant, bone marrow was aspirated from the posterior iliac crest or from another site selected by the physician. Here V drops 6 bases and J drops 7 bases, and the junction holds 5 bases not matched to any gene. Taken from cysteine to phenylalanine, the CDR3 has 14 residues. Left in the record is the CDR3 DNA by itself, 42 bases read in frame from the first base. Taken from the germline V gene, the CDR1 and CDR2 loops are MDHEN and SYDVKM. Library preparation used the immunoSEQ multiplex PCR assay. High-throughput TCR-beta CDR3 sequencing of genomic DNA from most patients was performed by Adaptive Biotechnologies. The original pipeline was this. TCR sequencing data for over 15 patients were retrieved from Adaptive's ImmunoSEQ software; three other patients were processed with MiXCR and VDJtools. CDR3 nucleotide sequences shared between donor and recipient were removed because their origin could not be assigned. To count as alloreactive, a clone needed at least 2-fold expansion over unstimulated cells and a minimum CFSE-low frequency of 0.002% (template counts) or 0.001% (read counts). A clone was considered mappable if detected in the sequenced pre-transplant spleen, lymph node, or MLR CFSE-low populations of the donor or recipient. The cumulative frequency of alloreactive clones was calculated as a percentage of all sequences, weighted by copy number. In TCRdb, the immuneACCESS table is reduced to in-frame sequences with V and J assigned. These tables do not hold every clone; where another copy was compared, an unresolved V gene accounts for under half, and the others remain unexplained. V, J and clone size are those of that table, while D and trimming were read from the DNA. Present in this sample are under 25,000 clones, roughly nine tenths of which were seen just once. Of the sample, approximately 48% falls within the top ten clones.

The V and J segments used are TRBV28 and TRBJ2-7, with TRBD2 matching 14 junction bases. The sequence came from a human patient who received an intestinal transplant, so some T cells may come from the graft donor. The sequenced sample was bone marrow, obtained approximately 120 days after transplant. The DNA sequence is given as TGTGCCAGCAGCTTCGGGACTAGCGGGAGTGAGCAGTACTTC. Translated, this gives CASSFGTSGSEQYF.